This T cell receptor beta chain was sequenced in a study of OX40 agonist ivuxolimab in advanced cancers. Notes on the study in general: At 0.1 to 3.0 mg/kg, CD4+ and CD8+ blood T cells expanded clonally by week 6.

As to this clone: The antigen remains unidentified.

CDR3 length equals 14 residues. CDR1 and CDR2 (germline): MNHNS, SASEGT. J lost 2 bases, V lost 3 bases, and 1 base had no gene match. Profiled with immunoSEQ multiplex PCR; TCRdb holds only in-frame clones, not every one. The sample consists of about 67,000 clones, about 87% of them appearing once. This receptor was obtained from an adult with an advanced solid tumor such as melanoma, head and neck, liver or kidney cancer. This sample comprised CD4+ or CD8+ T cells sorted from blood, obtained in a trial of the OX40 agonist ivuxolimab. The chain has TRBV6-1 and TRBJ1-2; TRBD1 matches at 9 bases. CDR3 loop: CASSEGQGNYGYTF. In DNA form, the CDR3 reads TGTGCCAGCAGTGAGGGACAGGGCAACTATGGCTACACCTTC.